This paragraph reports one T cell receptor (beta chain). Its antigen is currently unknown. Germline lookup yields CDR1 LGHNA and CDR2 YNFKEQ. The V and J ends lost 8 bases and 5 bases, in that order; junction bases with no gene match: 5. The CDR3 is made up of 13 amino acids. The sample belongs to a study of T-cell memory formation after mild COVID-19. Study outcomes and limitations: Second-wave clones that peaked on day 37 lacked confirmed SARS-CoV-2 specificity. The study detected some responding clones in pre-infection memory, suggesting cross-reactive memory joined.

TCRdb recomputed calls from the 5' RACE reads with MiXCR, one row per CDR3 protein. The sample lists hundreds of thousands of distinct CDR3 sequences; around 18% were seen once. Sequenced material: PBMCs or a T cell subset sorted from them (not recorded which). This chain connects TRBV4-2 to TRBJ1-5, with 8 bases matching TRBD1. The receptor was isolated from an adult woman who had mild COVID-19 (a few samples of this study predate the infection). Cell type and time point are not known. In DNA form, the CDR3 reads TGTGCCAGCCGGGGACAGGCAGATCAGCCCCAGCATTTT. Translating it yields CASRGQADQPQHF.